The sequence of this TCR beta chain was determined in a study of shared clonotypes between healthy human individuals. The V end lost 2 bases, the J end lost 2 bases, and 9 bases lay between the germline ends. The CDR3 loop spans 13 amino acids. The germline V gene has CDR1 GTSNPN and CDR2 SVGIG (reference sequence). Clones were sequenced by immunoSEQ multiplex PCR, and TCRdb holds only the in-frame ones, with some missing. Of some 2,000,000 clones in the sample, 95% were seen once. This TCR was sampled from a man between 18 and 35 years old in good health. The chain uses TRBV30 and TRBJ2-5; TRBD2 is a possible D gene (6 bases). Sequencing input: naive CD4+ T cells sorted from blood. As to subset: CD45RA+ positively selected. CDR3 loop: CAWSNSGQETQYF. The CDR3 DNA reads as TGTGCCTGGAGTAATAGCGGACAAGAGACCCAGTACTTC.